Reported below is one T cell receptor (beta chain). Its specificity is not known. Using immunoSEQ multiplex PCR, the repertoire was profiled, and TCRdb retains in-frame clones only, with some absent. The sample includes about 24,000 clones, around 88% seen only once; the top ten take 6.3%. The data are from a study of T cells after posttransplantation cyclophosphamide. Regarding the study as a whole: TRB overlap between skin or GI tissue T cells and blood was limited. After PTCy, TRB diversity resembled that of CNI/methotrexate controls.

This TCR was sampled from a woman aged 60-75 years with a blood cancer, CMV-positive, and with a related stem cell donor. Sequencing input: PBMCs.

CDR3 residues: CSVRVANAYEQYF. As DNA, the CDR3 is TGCAGCGTTCGAGTAGCGAATGCCTACGAGCAGTACTTC. The gene calls are TRBV29-1 and TRBJ2-7; D perhaps matches TRBD2 (5 bases). Germline V lookup: CDR1 SQVTM, CDR2 ANQGSEA. Trimming stripped 5 bases from V and 2 bases from J, with 13 bases between. CDR3 size: 13 residues.